This TCR beta chain appears in the sequencing data of a study of tumor-infiltrating lymphocytes in primary liver carcinoma. The germline V gene has CDR1 GTSNPN and CDR2 SVGIG (reference sequence). The CDR3 has 15 amino acids. Priming with a constant-region primer yielded TCR beta cDNA from around 540 ng total RNA. Modified slightly, ARM-PCR produced TCR beta libraries over three nested multiplex PCR rounds. For approximately 9 cycles apiece, the opening two PCR rounds ran with TRBV1-TRBV30 forward primers and a C-beta reverse primer. TCRdb ran MiXCR on the multiplex PCR reads and lists one entry per CDR3 protein. This sample yields fewer than 350,000 distinct CDR3 sequences, of which roughly two thirds are seen a single time; about 6.1% belongs to the top ten. Germline DNA was extracted alongside blood RNA, which was obtained from unsorted whole blood. Points on this clonotype: A read error may account for a junction end that differs from germline.

The receptor's source is a man aged 35-49 years with primary liver carcinoma and hepatitis B virus infection. This chain connects TRBV30 to TRBJ2-7; possibly TRBD1 or TRBD2 for D (6 bases each). The sequencing sample was made of peripheral blood. CDR3 coding DNA: TGTGCCTGGAGTTCGGGACTGAACAGGGCCAACGAGCAGTATTTC. Its translation is CAWSSGLNRANEQYF. The variable domain in full, with the rest retrieved from reference TRBV30 and TRBJ2-7, is SQTIHQWPATLVQPVGSPLSLECTVEGTSNPNLYWYRQAAGRGLQLLFYSVGIGQISSEVPQNLSASRPQDRQFILSSKKLLLSDSGFYLCAWSSGLNRANEQYFGPGTRLTVT.